Each of the 19 T cell receptor beta chains below was sequenced from the same sample in a study of STAT5B mutations in CD4+ large granular lymphocyte leukemia. The table came from immunoSEQ multiplex PCR; TCRdb's copy has only in-frame clones and leaves some out. This table holds fewer than 45,000 clones, about 86% found once. Sequenced input: CD4+ T cells from blood buffy coats. These receptors were collected from a human donor in good health.

In nucleotides, the CDR3 is TGTGCCAGCAGTTACTTCAGGGGGCTCGGAGGAAACACCATATATTTT. Translating it yields CASSYFRGLGGNTIYF. The chain couples TRBV6-5 to TRBJ1-3; 8 bases are shared with TRBD1. The junction had 6 bases not matched to a gene; V was cut back by 1 base and J by 4 bases. Germline V lookup: CDR1 MNHEY, CDR2 SVGAGI. The CDR3 contains 16 residues.

The J gene is TRBJ2-1, the V gene TRBV27; no firm D call. The CDR3 loop spans 17 amino acids. Trimming pared 0 bases from V and 0 bases from J, leaving 12 bases between. From germline, CDR1 is MNHEY and CDR2 SMNVEV (reference sequence). CDR3 protein: CASSLSPLVSSYNEQFF. The CDR3 nucleotides read TGTGCCAGCAGTTTATCGCCTCTAGTAAGCTCCTACAATGAGCAGTTCTTC.

The rearrangement links TRBV2 to TRBJ2-3, with 13 bases matching TRBD2. The germline V gene encodes CDR1 SNHLY and CDR2 FYNNEI. The CDR3 has 16 residues. The ends lost 4 bases at V and 6 bases at J; junction bases unmatched: 7. CDR3 DNA: TGTGCCAGCAGTGCCCCGGGACTAGCGGGATCGGATACGCAGTATTTT. Translation: CASSAPGLAGSDTQYF.

This rearrangement joins TRBV6-5 to TRBJ2-7; D perhaps matches TRBD1 (6 bases). V lost 2 bases and J lost 8, with 16 bases in between. The length of the CDR3 is 14 residues. Germline CDR1 MNHEY, CDR2 SVGAGI. The CDR3 bases are TGTGCCAGCAGTTACGGGGGCCCAGAGGCGAAGCAGTACTTC. Protein product: CASSYGGPEAKQYF.

The sample holds a few counts of this clone. The chain is built from TRBV9 and TRBJ2-7; D not resolved. The CDR3 length is 14 residues. The V gene lost 0 bases and the J gene lost 0 bases, with 7 bases spanning the gap. The germline CDR1 and CDR2 sequences are SGDLS and YYNGEE. The CDR3 sequence is CASSVDQSSYEQYF. DNA of the CDR3: TGTGCCAGCAGCGTAGACCAGAGCTCCTACGAGCAGTACTTC.

This clone was seen only once. The J gene is TRBJ2-2, the V gene TRBV30; the D gene could be TRBD1 or TRBD2 (5 bases each). V lost 3 bases and J 3 bases, leaving 14 bases between the germline ends. Germline CDR1 and CDR2: GTSNPN and SVGIG (reference sequence). The CDR3 has 15 residues. The CDR3 sequence is CAWSRVGADTGELFF. The CDR3 bases are TGTGCCTGGAGCCGAGTCGGGGCTGACACCGGGGAGCTGTTTTTT.

This clone was seen only once. This chain uses TRBV7-6 with TRBJ2-1, with TRBD1 matching over 10 bases. CDR1 is SGHVS and CDR2 is FNYEAQ in the germline V gene. The CDR3 consists of 13 residues. Unmatched junction bases numbered 3, after V lost 2 bases and J lost 11 bases. The CDR3 DNA follows: TGTGCCAGCAGCTTATTGACAGGGGGCAAGCAGTTCTTC. Amino acids: CASSLLTGGKQFF.

This clone came up once. The V call is TRBV6-5, the J call TRBJ1-6; maybe TRBD1 (5 bases). V dropped 7 bases and J dropped 6 bases, with 10 bases sitting between them. The CDR3 contains 13 residues. Per germline, CDR1 MNHEY and CDR2 SVGAGI. The CDR3 DNA reads as TGTGCCAGCAATGGAGGGGTTAATTCACCCCTCCACTTT. It translates to CASNGGVNSPLHF.

In this sample, this clone turned up a few times. V gene TRBV7-9 combines with J gene TRBJ1-1; perhaps TRBD1 as D (5 bases). V lost 5 bases and J lost 4, with 14 bases in between. This CDR3 region has 14 residues. Germline CDR1 SEHNR, CDR2 FQNEAQ (reference sequence). The CDR3 is CASSTDRGSTEAFF. DNA for the CDR3: TGTGCCAGCAGCACCGACAGAGGGTCCACTGAAGCTTTCTTT. The whole variable domain, filled in from reference TRBV7-9 and TRBJ1-1, reads DTGVSQNPRHKITKRGQNVTFRCDPISEHNRLYWYRQTLGQGPEFLTYFQNEAQLEKSRLLSDRFSAERPKGSFSTLEIQRTEQGDSAMYLCASSTDRGSTEAFFGQGTRLTVV.

The sample holds one count of this clone. This chain joins TRBV2 and TRBJ1-1; 7 positions match TRBD1. Germline-derived CDR1 and CDR2 are SNHLY and FYNNEI. With 4 bases clipped from V and 8 bases from J, the junction kept 4 bases outside the gene matches. The CDR3 is 12 residues long. CDR3 in amino acids: CASSVGTAEAFF. The CDR3 DNA sequence: TGTGCCAGCAGTGTAGGGACAGCAGAAGCTTTCTTT.

The chain uses TRBV4-1 and TRBJ2-2; 12 bases align to TRBD2. After removal of 7 bases from V and 5 bases from J, the junction contained 11 bases not matched to a gene. There are 17 residues in the CDR3. Germline CDR1 MGHRA, CDR2 YSYEKL. CDR3 in amino acids: CASTARTSGMGTGELFF. In nucleotides, the CDR3 is TGCGCCAGCACCGCGAGGACTAGCGGGATGGGGACCGGGGAGCTGTTTTTT.

The chain carries TRBV18 and TRBJ1-1; 7 nucleotides match TRBD1. Germline CDR1 and CDR2: KGHSH and LQKENI. The CDR3 has 15 amino acids. Trimming removed 7 bases from V and 1 base from J; junction bases left unmatched: 9. The CDR3: CASFFTTGRNTEAFF. The DNA of the CDR3 is TGTGCCAGCTTCTTTACGACAGGGAGGAACACTGAAGCTTTCTTT.

The chain carries TRBV7-2 and TRBJ2-7; 8 bases are a match to TRBD1. Germline values: CDR1 SGHTA, CDR2 FQGNSA. Trimming took 5 bases from V and 1 from J; bases not matched to a gene: 13. The length of the CDR3 is 17 residues. The CDR3 nucleotides read TGTGCCAGCAGCCGAAACGGCGGGCAGGGGGCATCCTACGAGCAGTACTTC. Its protein is CASSRNGGQGASYEQYF.

The genes are TRBV7-2 and TRBJ2-1, with 14 bases that match TRBD2. J gave up 6 bases and V 5 bases, and 6 bases lay outside the gene matches. Germline V gives CDR1 SGHTA, CDR2 FQGNSA. The CDR3 has 16 residues. For the CDR3, the DNA is TGTGCCAGCAGCGCCCGACTAGCGGGAGGGCCCAATGAGCAGTTCTTC. Translated: CASSARLAGGPNEQFF.

The V call is TRBV7-3, the J call TRBJ2-2; maybe TRBD1 (6 bases). The germline V gene encodes CDR1 SGHTA and CDR2 FQGTGA. V was cut by 5 bases and J by 5 bases, with 9 bases left in between. The CDR3 is 13 amino acids. The CDR3 region is CASSPQGTGELFF. In DNA, the CDR3 is TGTGCCAGCAGCCCCCAGGGGACCGGGGAGCTGTTTTTT. Drawing the rest from reference TRBV7-3 and TRBJ2-2, the complete variable domain is GAGVSQTPSNKVTEKGKYVELRCDPISGHTALYWYRQSLGQGPEFLIYFQGTGAADDSGLPNDRFFAVRPEGSVSTLKIQRTERGDSAVYLCASSPQGTGELFFGEGSRLTVL.

This clone was observed a single time. The CDR3 sequence: CSVGGDRPMGNEQFF. CDR3 sequence (DNA): TGCAGCGTTGGGGGGGACAGGCCCATGGGGAATGAGCAGTTCTTC. This chain joins TRBV29-1 and TRBJ2-1; TRBD1 matches at 8 bases. Per germline, CDR1 SQVTM and CDR2 ANQGSEA. V lost 4 bases to trimming and J lost 7 bases; unmatched junction nucleotides: 12. The CDR3 is 15 amino acids.

With regard to this clone: Other DNA sequences in the same sample also yield this CDR3. V and J are TRBV5-1 and TRBJ2-5; 8 bases align to TRBD2. After removal of 0 bases from V and 5 bases from J, the junction contained 3 bases not matched to a gene. Germline-derived CDR1 and CDR2 are SGHRS and YFSETQ. The CDR3 length is 14 residues. CDR3 DNA: TGCGCCAGCAGCTTGGGAGCGGGGGAGGAGACCCAGTACTTC. Its protein is CASSLGAGEETQYF.

This clone came up a few times. The V gene is TRBV5-1, the J gene TRBJ1-1; D may be TRBD1 (5 bases). V was cut by 3 bases and J by 4 bases, with 13 bases left in between. Germline V gives CDR1 SGHRS, CDR2 YFSETQ. The CDR3 sequence is 14 residues long. The CDR3 DNA sequence: TGCGCCAGCAGCTCCGGAGGGCAGGGCACTGAAGCTTTCTTT. Translating gives CASSSGGQGTEAFF.

This chain connects TRBV2 to TRBJ2-7; no clear D. Looked up from germline, CDR1 is SNHLY and CDR2 is FYNNEI. CDR3 length equals 14 residues. Trimming took off 3 bases at V and 5 bases at J, with 14 bases between the two ends. The CDR3 DNA reads TGTGCCAGCAGTGAGGCCCCAGTCTTGGACGAGCAGTACTTC. Amino acids: CASSEAPVLDEQYF.